These 19 T cell receptor beta chains share one sample of origin, sequenced in a study of identical twins. TCRdb reanalysed the 5' RACE reads using MiXCR and keeps one entry per CDR3 protein. Of about 700,000 distinct CDR3 sequences in the sample, 5.5% to 7.5% were seen once. Sequencing was done on a sample of naive T cells sorted from blood. The origin of the receptors is a man between 18 and 29 years old in good health.

At least ten counts were recorded for this clonotype. The J gene is TRBJ1-2, the V gene TRBV27, with 11 nucleotides matching TRBD1. Trimming cost V 6 bases and J 6 bases; bases outside gene matches: 6. Germline CDR1 reads MNHEY; CDR2 reads SMNVEV (reference sequence). There are 14 residues in the CDR3. The CDR3, as DNA: TGTGCCAGCAGCCCCGGGACAGGGGGAAATGGCTACACCTTC. Its protein is CASSPGTGGNGYTF.

In the case of this clonotype: A much larger clone lies one base from this, so it may be a read error. The chain carries TRBV7-2 and TRBJ1-1; 10 positions match TRBD1. This CDR3 is 14 amino acids long. Germline assignment: CDR1 SGHTA and CDR2 FQGNSA. The J segment lost 4 bases and the V segment lost 4 bases, leaving 3 bases of the junction unmatched. This chain's CDR3 is CASSSTGGFTEAFF. CDR3 in DNA: TGTGCCAGCAGCTCGACAGGGGGCTTCACTGAAGCTTTCTTT.

This clonotype was detected a few times. This chain links TRBV6-1 with TRBJ1-2; TRBD1 aligns across 7 bases. Germline V gene lookup returns CDR1 MNHNS and CDR2 SASEGT. The CDR3 runs to 14 residues. The V and J ends lost 5 bases and 5 bases, in that order; junction bases with no gene match: 8. The CDR3 DNA reads TGTGCCAGCAGTCCCCCGGGACAGAATTATGGCTACACCTTC. Translated: CASSPPGQNYGYTF.

This clonotype was counted between two and nine times. The J gene is TRBJ2-1, the V gene TRBV4-3, with TRBD2 matching 12 bases. Germline CDR1 LGHNA, CDR2 YSLEER. The CDR3 length is 16 residues. The junction had 4 bases not matched to a gene; V was cut back by 0 bases and J by 7 bases. The CDR3: CASSQEPSGRVNEQFF. The CDR3 nucleotides are TGCGCCAGCAGCCAAGAACCTAGCGGGAGGGTTAATGAGCAGTTCTTC.

The chain has TRBV7-2 and TRBJ1-2; D is perhaps TRBD1 (5 bases). The CDR3 is 16 amino acids. Germline loops: CDR1 SGHTA, CDR2 FQGNSA. With 0 bases removed from V and 8 bases from J, the gap between germline ends came to 19 bases. The CDR3 DNA reads as TGTGCCAGCAGCTTAGCACTCGGGGGAGGGCAGGACGGCTACACCTTC. Protein sequence: CASSLALGGGQDGYTF. The variable domain in full, with the rest retrieved from reference TRBV7-2 and TRBJ1-2, is GAGVSQSPSNKVTEKGKDVELRCDPISGHTALYWYRQSLGQGLEFLIYFQGNSAPDKSGLPSDRFSAERTGGSVSTLTIQRTQQEDSAVYLCASSLALGGGQDGYTFGSGTRLTVV.

This clonotype was counted between two and nine times. The chain has TRBV7-9 and TRBJ2-3; possibly TRBD1 for D (5 bases). V lost 6 bases, J lost 0 bases, and 19 bases lay in between. CDR1 is SEHNR and CDR2 is FQNEAQ in the germline V gene (reference sequence). CDR3 length equals 17 residues. The chain's CDR3 is CASRVLWGTSSTDTQYF. The CDR3, as DNA: TGTGCCAGCAGAGTCCTTTGGGGCACCTCTAGCACAGATACGCAGTATTTT.

This clonotype has ten or more counts. The chain combines TRBV20-1 with TRBJ2-5; 9 positions agree with TRBD2. Germline values: CDR1 DFQATT, CDR2 SNEGSKA (reference sequence). V dropped 6 bases and J dropped 1; count of bases not matched to a gene: 6. This CDR3 contains 14 residues. CDR3 amino acids: CSAPLAGLQETQYF. DNA for the CDR3: TGCAGTGCCCCACTAGCGGGTCTCCAAGAGACCCAGTACTTC.

The chain is built from TRBV4-2 and TRBJ1-6; D might be TRBD1 (6 bases). Trimming took off 1 base at V and 3 bases at J, with 28 bases between the two ends. CDR3 length equals 22 residues. CDR1 LGHNA and CDR2 YNFKEQ come from the germline V gene. In nucleotides, the CDR3 is TGTGCCAGCAGCCAAGGGGCTTCAACCGGGACAAAAGTCGCCGTCTATAATTCACCCCTCCACTTT. Translation: CASSQGASTGTKVAVYNSPLHF.

Many counts were recorded for this clonotype. The gene calls are TRBV7-3 and TRBJ1-1, with D perhaps TRBD1 (6 bases). Trimming left V 1 base short and J 1 base short, with 7 bases between. The CDR3 runs to 14 residues. Germline lookup yields CDR1 SGHTA and CDR2 FQGTGA. This CDR3 is CASSLKGQNTEAFF. The CDR3 DNA sequence: TGTGCCAGCAGCTTAAAGGGACAGAACACTGAAGCTTTCTTT.

Ten or more counts support this clonotype. This chain uses TRBV21-1 with TRBJ2-4; TRBD1 is the table's D call, not checked against the DNA. TRBV21-1 is a pseudogene. The CDR3 spans 13 residues. The CDR3 DNA reads TGTGTCCTCGTTCCGGGACAGAAAAACATTCAGTACTTC. Protein product: CVLVPGQKNIQYF.

The chain carries TRBV7-2 and TRBJ2-5, with D possibly being TRBD1 (6 bases). Deletions cut 5 bases from V and 5 bases from J, with 21 bases between. The CDR3 runs to 16 residues. Germline V gives CDR1 SGHTA, CDR2 FQGNSA. CDR3: CASSPIGQILRETQYF. For the CDR3, the DNA is TGTGCCAGCAGCCCCATCGGACAGATCCTTAGGGAGACCCAGTACTTC.

This clonotype has just a few counts. The chain links TRBV5-1 to TRBJ2-1, with 9 bases fitting TRBD1. The CDR3 spans 15 residues. Germline V gives CDR1 SGHRS, CDR2 YFSETQ. Trimming at V came to 5 bases and at J to 7 bases, leaving 10 bases not matched to a gene. CDR3 in DNA: TGCGCCAGCAGTCCCGGGGACAGGGTTGATAATGAGCAGTTCTTC. It codes for CASSPGDRVDNEQFF.

This clonotype occurred a few times. The CDR3 nucleotides are TGTGCCAGCAGTACTGGGACTTTAGATACGCAGTATTTT. This codes for CASSTGTLDTQYF. The gene calls are TRBV27 and TRBJ2-3; perhaps TRBD2 as D (6 bases). Germline values: CDR1 MNHEY, CDR2 SMNVEV (reference sequence). Deletions cut 5 bases from V and 5 bases from J, with 11 bases between. The CDR3 has 13 residues.

This clonotype was seen at least ten times. V is TRBV11-1 and J is TRBJ2-6; no firm D call. V lost 5 bases and J lost 0, with 14 bases in between. The CDR3 has 17 residues. Per germline, CDR1 SGHAT and CDR2 FQDESV (reference sequence). In DNA form, the CDR3 reads TGTGCCAGCAGCAGTACAGAATCTCACTCTGGGGCCAACGTCCTGACTTTC. As protein: CASSSTESHSGANVLTF.

This clonotype occurred many times. V and J are TRBV4-2 and TRBJ2-3, with D possibly being TRBD1 (6 bases). CDR1 is LGHNA, CDR2 YNFKEQ, per germline. The V and J ends lost 1 base and 2 bases respectively, with 22 bases between them. The length of the CDR3 is 19 residues. CDR3 sequence reads: CASSQGVRGNPRDTDTQYF. Written as DNA, the CDR3 is TGTGCCAGCAGCCAAGGGGTAAGGGGGAACCCACGCGACACAGATACGCAGTATTTT.

This clonotype was observed a handful of times. The chain employs TRBV5-5 and TRBJ2-7, with 7 bases identical to TRBD2. Germline CDR1 reads SGHKS; CDR2 reads YYEKEE (reference sequence). The CDR3 totals 13 residues. Trimming removed 5 bases from V and 6 bases from J; junction bases left unmatched: 8. The CDR3 sequence: CASRETSSFEQYF. CDR3 coding DNA: TGTGCCAGCAGGGAGACTAGCTCTTTCGAGCAGTACTTC. The variable domain in full, completed from reference TRBV5-5 and TRBJ2-7, reads DAGVTQSPTHLIKTRGQQVTLRCSPISGHKSVSWYQQVLGQGPQFIFQYYEKEERGRGNFPDRFSARQFPNYSSELNVNALLLGDSALYLCASRETSSFEQYFGPGTRLTVT.

Here the CDR3 DNA reads TGTGCCGCCAGCGTTGTTTTGGACTATGGCTACACCTTC. Translation: CAASVVLDYGYTF. This chain uses TRBV6-1 with TRBJ1-2, with D hard to call. Looked up from germline, CDR1 is MNHNS and CDR2 is SASEGT. The CDR3 is 13 amino acids. With 11 bases removed from V and 3 bases from J, the gap between germline ends came to 16 bases.

This clonotype was recorded at least ten times. The V gene is TRBV29-1, the J gene TRBJ2-5; D might be TRBD1 (7 bases). Deletions cut 3 bases from V and 2 bases from J, with 16 bases between. Germline CDR1 is SQVTM and CDR2 is ANQGSEA. This CDR3 comprises 15 residues. The CDR3: CSVDRLEGAQETQYF. CDR3 DNA: TGCAGCGTTGATCGCTTGGAGGGGGCTCAAGAGACCCAGTACTTC. Together with reference TRBV29-1 and TRBJ2-5, the CDR3 gives the full variable domain: SAVISQKPSRDICQRGTSLTIQCQVDSQVTMMFWYRQQPGQSLTLIATANQGSEATYESGFVIDKFPISRPNLTFSTLTVSNMSPEDSSIYLCSVDRLEGAQETQYFGPGTRLLVL.

There are many counts of this clonotype. The chain uses TRBV7-2 and TRBJ2-2; TRBD2 aligns across 7 bases. Germline values: CDR1 SGHTA, CDR2 FQGNSA. CDR3 size: 14 residues. The J segment lost 6 bases and the V segment lost 8 bases, leaving 9 bases of the junction unmatched. The CDR3 loop reads CASRLGTTAGELFF. The CDR3 nucleotides read TGTGCCAGCCGACTCGGGACTACCGCCGGGGAGCTGTTTTTT.